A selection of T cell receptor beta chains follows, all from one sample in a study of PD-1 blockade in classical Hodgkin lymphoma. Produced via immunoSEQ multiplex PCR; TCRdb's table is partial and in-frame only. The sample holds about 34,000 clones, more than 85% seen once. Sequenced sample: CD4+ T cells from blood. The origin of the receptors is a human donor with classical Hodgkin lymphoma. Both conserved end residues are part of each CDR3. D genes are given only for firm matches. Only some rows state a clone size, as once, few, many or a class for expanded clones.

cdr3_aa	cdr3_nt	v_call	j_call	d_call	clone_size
CASSPLPFGPTDTQYF	TGCGCCAGCAGCCCCCTTCCTTTCGGGCCCACAGATACGCAGTATTTT	TRBV4-1	TRBJ2-3	.	.
CASQGNYGYTF	TGTGCTTCACAGGGCAACTATGGCTACACCTTC	TRBV12-5	TRBJ1-2	.	.
CASSLFVGNQPQHF	TGTGCCAGCAGCTTGTTTGTTGGCAATCAGCCCCAGCATTTT	TRBV5-5	TRBJ1-5	.	few
CASSPRGRSGELFF	TGTGCCAGCAGCCCTCGTGGACGAAGCGGGGAGCTGTTTTTT	TRBV7-2	TRBJ2-2	.	.
CTSSQVFPSGGLQETQYF	TGCACCAGCAGCCAAGTCTTCCCTAGCGGGGGCCTCCAAGAGACCCAGTACTTC	TRBV1	TRBJ2-5	.	.
CASSLRDKAFYEQYF	TGTGCCAGCAGCCTCCGGGACAAGGCTTTCTACGAGCAGTACTTC	TRBV9	TRBJ2-7	.	.
CASSVAVNEKLFF	TGTGCCAGCAGCGTGGCAGTTAATGAAAAACTGTTTTTT	TRBV9	TRBJ1-4	.	few
CASSDGDIRMGNYGYTF	TGTGCCAGCAGTGACGGGGACATCCGAATGGGTAACTATGGCTACACCTTC	TRBV6-1	TRBJ1-2	.	.
CASSSSTGANYGYTF	TGTGCCAGCAGCTCCTCGACAGGAGCTAACTATGGCTACACCTTC	TRBV11-1	TRBJ1-2	.	few
CASSATGLALTEAFF	TGTGCCAGCAGCGCGACAGGGCTGGCTTTAACTGAAGCTTTCTTT	TRBV6-5	TRBJ1-1	TRBD1	.
CASTRGRGGDTQYF	TGTGCCAGTACCCGGGGGCGGGGAGGAGATACGCAGTATTTT	TRBV19	TRBJ2-3	.	.
CASSSGLARTQYF	TGTGCCAGCAGCTCCGGACTAGCTCGCACGCAGTATTTT	TRBV6-5	TRBJ2-3	TRBD2	.
CASSQTLWRLAGETYEQYF	TGCGCCAGCAGCCAGACCCTTTGGCGACTAGCGGGAGAAACCTACGAGCAGTACTTC	TRBV4-3	TRBJ2-7	TRBD2	.
CAWSALRGYNEQFF	TGTGCCTGGAGTGCCCTGCGGGGTTACAATGAGCAGTTCTTC	TRBV30	TRBJ2-1	.	.
CASLMGELETQYF	TGTGCCAGCCTCATGGGGGAGTTGGAGACCCAGTACTTC	TRBV2	TRBJ2-5	.	once
CASSSGRGQETQYF	TGTGCCAGCAGCTCAGGACGGGGGCAAGAGACCCAGTACTTC	TRBV11-3	TRBJ2-5	.	.
CASSLRQGLDEQYF	TGCGCCAGCAGTCTGAGACAGGGGCTAGACGAGCAGTACTTC	TRBV23-1	TRBJ2-7	TRBD1	.
CASSPLPDGGGQYF	TGTGCCAGCTCACCCCTCCCTGACGGGGGGGGGCAGTACTTC	TRBV18	TRBJ2-7	TRBD2	.
CATSRIRSVTDTQYF	TGTGCCACCAGCAGAATTAGAAGTGTCACAGATACGCAGTATTTT	TRBV15	TRBJ2-3	.	once
CASSLSFGSYSNQPQHF	TGCGCCAGCAGCTTAAGTTTCGGATCCTATAGCAATCAGCCCCAGCATTTT	TRBV4-1	TRBJ1-5	.	.
CASRKTGGAYNEQFF	TGTGCCAGCAGAAAGACAGGGGGCGCTTACAATGAGCAGTTCTTC	TRBV25-1	TRBJ2-1	TRBD1	.
CASSPRPQEQETQYF	TGTGCCAGCAGCCCGCGACCACAGGAACAAGAGACCCAGTACTTC	TRBV7-2	TRBJ2-5	.	.
CASRTPSSYNEQFF	TGTGCCAGCAGGACCCCGAGCTCCTACAATGAGCAGTTCTTC	TRBV28	TRBJ2-1	.	.
CASSLRDFQNTEAFF	TGCGCCAGCAGTTTGAGGGACTTTCAGAACACTGAAGCTTTCTTT	TRBV5-1	TRBJ1-1	.	.
CASSLDKYGEETQYF	TGTGCCAGCAGCTTGGACAAATATGGCGAGGAGACCCAGTACTTC	TRBV5-8	TRBJ2-5	.	.
CASGAQNTEAFF	TGTGCCAGCGGCGCGCAGAACACTGAAGCTTTCTTT	TRBV28	TRBJ1-1	.	.
CASSQVPGQDYGYTF	TGCGCCAGCAGCCAAGTGCCGGGACAAGACTATGGCTACACCTTC	TRBV4-1	TRBJ1-2	.	.
CASSLRERGSEAFF	TGTGCCAGCAGCCTACGTGAACGGGGCTCTGAAGCTTTCTTT	TRBV7-6	TRBJ1-1	.	.
CASSLGQFSGNTIYF	TGCGCCAGCAGCTTGGGGCAGTTCTCTGGAAACACCATATATTTT	TRBV5-1	TRBJ1-3	.	.
CASSLPNTGELFF	TGTGCCAGCAGCTTGCCGAACACCGGGGAGCTGTTTTTT	TRBV5-6	TRBJ2-2	.	.
CASSLYNEQFF	TGCGCCAGCAGCCTCTACAATGAGCAGTTCTTC	TRBV5-1	TRBJ2-1	.	once
CASSPVQGPFYGYTF	TGTGCCAGCAGCCCCGTGCAGGGTCCCTTCTATGGCTACACCTTC	TRBV9	TRBJ1-2	.	.
CASSLQGPGTDTQYF	TGCGCCAGCAGCTTGCAGGGGCCTGGCACAGATACGCAGTATTTT	TRBV5-1	TRBJ2-3	.	.
CASSEGPGQPQHF	TGCGCCAGCAGCGAGGGGCCTGGGCAGCCCCAGCATTTT	TRBV5-1	TRBJ1-5	.	.
CASSEGSGMNTEAFF	TGTGCCAGCAGTGAAGGGTCAGGGATGAACACTGAAGCTTTCTTT	TRBV6-1	TRBJ1-1	.	.
CASSVMAASSYEQYF	TGTGCCAGCAGCGTAATGGCCGCGAGCTCCTACGAGCAGTACTTC	TRBV9	TRBJ2-7	.	once
CASSLTGNSPLHF	TGTGCCAGCAGTTTAACCGGGAATTCACCCCTCCACTTT	TRBV7-6	TRBJ1-6	.	.
CASSQGGSSYEQYF	TGTGCCAGTAGCCAGGGCGGGAGCTCCTACGAGCAGTACTTC	TRBV19	TRBJ2-7	TRBD2	once
CASGVYNEQFF	TGTGCCAGCGGGGTCTACAATGAGCAGTTCTTC	TRBV2	TRBJ2-1	.	.
CASIRTGLSGTGATGELFF	TGTGCCAGCATCCGCACAGGGTTGTCCGGGACAGGGGCGACGGGGGAGCTGTTTTTT	TRBV7-9	TRBJ2-2	TRBD1	.
CASSLVGRRGGETQYF	TGTGCCAGCAGCTTGGTGGGACGGAGAGGAGGAGAGACCCAGTACTTC	TRBV5-4	TRBJ2-5	.	.
CASSLQGLPSDTQYF	TGCGCCAGCAGCCTCCAGGGACTTCCCTCGGATACGCAGTATTTT	TRBV4-1	TRBJ2-3	.	.